Included here is one TCR beta chain sequence, with context. The data belong to a study of blood T cell repertoires in COVID-19. As handled by the study authors: Using reference gene primer amplification, nucleated cell counts were estimated. Here immunoSEQ multiplex PCR was the method, and the copy in TCRdb shows in-frame clones only, minus some. That table supplies the V and J calls and clone size; D and trimming were determined from the DNA. The sample yields over 250,000 clones, about nine tenths seen once. V gave up 4 bases and J gave up 3 bases; unmatched junction bases: 9. The germline CDR1 and CDR2 sequences are SGDLS and YYNGEE. This CDR3 has 16 amino acids.

V and J are TRBV9 and TRBJ2-1; 8 nucleotides line up with TRBD2. The sequenced sample consisted of PBMCs or T cells enriched from blood (not recorded which). This sequence was found in a woman younger than 35 who had recovered from COVID-19. The CDR3 DNA reads TGTGCCAGCAGCCAGGGAGCGGGAGTAGTCTACAATGAGCAGTTCTTC. The encoded protein is CASSQGAGVVYNEQFF.